Listed here are 20 T cell receptor beta chains from one sample, sequenced in a study of T cell responses to AZD1222 COVID-19 vaccine. Some clones are missing from TCRdb's copy, which holds only in-frame ones; the method was immunoSEQ multiplex PCR. The table lists about 150,000 clones, 85% to 90% of them singletons. Sequenced material: peripheral blood, taken on day 0 of MenACWY control vaccination. All receptors come from an adult in good health.

This chain joins TRBV11-3 and TRBJ2-6; TRBD2 might be the D (5 bases). CDR1 and CDR2 from the germline V gene are SGHNT and YENEEA. The ends were cut back, 6 bases at V and 4 bases at J, with 10 bases in the middle. This CDR3 spans 14 amino acids. CDR3 protein: CASSPRGGANVLTF. The CDR3, as DNA: TGTGCCAGCAGTCCTAGAGGGGGGGCCAACGTCCTGACTTTC.

The chain joins TRBV5-5 to TRBJ2-7; D gene ambiguous. The CDR3 runs 13 residues. Trimming removed 1 base at V and 5 bases at J, with 10 bases between. Germline lookup yields CDR1 SGHKS and CDR2 YYEKEE (reference sequence). In DNA, the CDR3 is TGTGCCAGCAGCTTGTTGGGGTCGGACGAGCAGTACGTC. As protein: CASSLLGSDEQYV.

The V gene is TRBV12-3 or TRBV12-4, the J gene TRBJ1-2; D not certain. V lost 7 bases and J lost 4, with 10 bases in between. The CDR3 runs 12 residues. CDR3 amino acids: CASTPSLYGYTF. CDR3 in DNA: TGTGCCAGCACCCCCAGTCTCTATGGCTACACCTTC.

The chain couples TRBV5-1 to TRBJ2-7, with a weak D call TRBD1 (6 bases). CDR3 length: 14 residues. The V gene's germline CDR1 is SGHRS and CDR2 YFSETQ. Trimming cost V 5 bases and J 3 bases, with 15 bases left between them. CDR3 sequence reads: CASRTGTSNYEQYF. The CDR3 bases are TGCGCCAGCAGAACGGGGACATCGAACTACGAGCAGTACTTC.

The chain combines TRBV7-2 with TRBJ2-1; D remains ambiguous. CDR3 size: 12 residues. V lost 5 bases to trimming and J lost 5 bases, with 7 bases between them. Germline V lookup: CDR1 SGHTA, CDR2 FQGNSA. The CDR3 is CASSPFHNEQFF. CDR3 nucleotides: TGTGCCAGCAGCCCCTTCCACAATGAGCAGTTCTTC.

The chain links TRBV5-4 to TRBJ2-3; possibly TRBD2 for D (5 bases). This CDR3 region has 14 residues. Germline V lookup: CDR1 SGHNT, CDR2 YYREEE (reference sequence). V was shortened by 0 bases and J by 3 bases, with 8 bases between the two germline ends. The CDR3 sequence: CASSLGGATDTQYF. CDR3 sequence (DNA): TGTGCCAGCAGCTTGGGGGGAGCAACAGATACGCAGTATTTT.

The chain joins TRBV7-8 to TRBJ2-7, with 7 bases identical to TRBD1. The CDR3 contains 12 residues. From germline, CDR1 is SGHVS and CDR2 FQNEAQ. J gave up 6 bases and V 3 bases, and 2 bases lay outside the gene matches. CDR3 sequence reads: CASSFDRVEQYF. DNA for the CDR3: TGTGCCAGCAGCTTCGACAGGGTCGAGCAGTACTTC.

The V gene is TRBV6-1, the J gene TRBJ2-5, with D possibly called TRBD1 or TRBD2 (5 bases each). Germline lookup yields CDR1 MNHNS and CDR2 SASEGT. The CDR3 length is 16 residues. V lost 2 bases to trimming and J lost 2 bases, with 15 bases between them. CDR3 sequence: CASSEHRGTGQETQYF. The CDR3 nucleotides are TGTGCCAGCAGTGAACACCGGGGCACGGGACAAGAGACCCAGTACTTC.

This chain links TRBV6-4 with TRBJ2-1; the match to TRBD2 covers 7 bases. Germline CDR1 reads MRHNA; CDR2 reads SNTAGT. The CDR3 runs 14 residues. Unmatched junction bases numbered 5, after V lost 5 bases and J lost 4 bases. The chain's CDR3 is CASSRREKYNEQFF. The CDR3 nucleotides are TGTGCCAGCAGTAGGCGGGAGAAGTACAATGAGCAGTTCTTC.

The J gene is TRBJ1-2, the V gene TRBV5-6; no firm D call. V was shortened by 2 bases and J by 7 bases, with 15 bases between the two germline ends. The CDR3 is 14 residues long. Germline CDR1 SGHDT, CDR2 YYEEEE. The CDR3, as DNA: TGTGCCAGCAGCTTTTACAGACCGGAAGGTGGCTACACCTTC. Translation gives CASSFYRPEGGYTF.

The chain uses TRBV5-1 and TRBJ1-4, with TRBD1 as a possible D gene (6 bases). V was cut by 3 bases and J by 7 bases, with 10 bases left in between. Germline assignment: CDR1 SGHRS and CDR2 YFSETQ. There are 13 residues in the CDR3. The CDR3 reads CASSSRGGEKLFF. CDR3 nucleotides: TGCGCCAGCAGCTCCAGGGGCGGTGAAAAACTGTTTTTT. Complete variable domain (other parts from reference TRBV5-1 and TRBJ1-4): KAGVTQTPRYLIKTRGQQVTLSCSPISGHRSVSWYQQTPGQGLQFLFEYFSETQRNKGNFPGRFSGRQFSNSRSEMNVSTLELGDSALYLCASSSRGGEKLFFGSGTQLSVL.

This chain connects TRBV5-1 to TRBJ2-2, with TRBD2 as a possible D gene (5 bases). CDR1 is SGHRS, CDR2 YFSETQ, per germline. Trimming removed 0 bases from V and 4 bases from J, with 10 bases in between. The CDR3 runs 15 residues. The CDR3 DNA is TGCGCCAGCAGCTTGGGTGGCGCGGGCACCGGGGAGCTGTTTTTT. Protein: CASSLGGAGTGELFF.

The CDR3 here is CASNGRQGGYTGELFF. The CDR3 nucleotides are TGTGCCAGTAACGGCCGGCAGGGGGGCTACACCGGGGAGCTGTTTTTT. The chain has TRBV19 and TRBJ2-2; tentative D call: TRBD1 (7 bases). Germline V gives CDR1 LNHDA, CDR2 SQIVND (reference sequence). The CDR3 length is 16 residues. The V and J ends lost 7 bases and 3 bases respectively, with 18 bases between them.

This chain links TRBV5-6 with TRBJ1-2; possible D gene TRBD1, 5 bases. This CDR3 is 14 amino acids long. Germline V gene lookup returns CDR1 SGHDT and CDR2 YYEEEE. Deletions cut 2 bases from V and 0 bases from J, with 8 bases between. In nucleotides, the CDR3 is TGTGCCAGCAGCTTTGGACAAACTAACTATGGCTACACCTTC. It yields the protein CASSFGQTNYGYTF.

The rearrangement joins TRBV2 to TRBJ1-1; TRBD1 matches at 9 bases. The CDR3 runs to 14 residues. V shed 3 bases and J 1 base; nucleotides not matched to a gene: 0. Germline V CDR1 and CDR2: SNHLY, FYNNEI. The CDR3 spells CASSEGQGNTEAFF. CDR3 bases: TGTGCCAGCAGTGAGGGACAGGGGAACACTGAAGCTTTCTTT.

V and J are TRBV19 and TRBJ2-4; tentatively, D is TRBD1 or TRBD2 (7 bases each). CDR3 length: 16 amino acids. Trimming stripped 4 bases from V and 6 bases from J, with 19 bases between. From germline, CDR1 is LNHDA and CDR2 SQIVND (reference sequence). The CDR3 protein is CASSRYQGEGGNIQYF. The CDR3 DNA reads TGTGCCAGTAGTAGATACCAGGGGGAGGGCGGAAACATTCAGTACTTC.

This rearrangement joins TRBV3-1 (or the pseudogene TRBV3-2) to TRBJ2-2; D tentatively reads TRBD1 or TRBD2 (5 bases each). V was cut by 5 bases and J by 0 bases, with 13 bases left in between. There are 16 residues in the CDR3. Per the germline V gene, CDR1 is LGHDT and CDR2 is YNNKEL (reference sequence). Written as DNA, the CDR3 is TGTGCCAGCAGCGAGGGGACCTATCCGAACACCGGGGAGCTGTTTTTT. Its translation is CASSEGTYPNTGELFF.

This CDR3 is CSVQGRLNTEAFF. The CDR3 nucleotides read TGCAGCGTTCAGGGGCGCCTGAACACTGAAGCTTTCTTT. The chain couples TRBV29-1 to TRBJ1-1, with D possibly matching TRBD1 (6 bases). Trimming removed 5 bases from V and 0 bases from J, with 10 bases in between. CDR1 and CDR2 (germline): SQVTM, ANQGSEA. The CDR3 is 13 residues long.

The DNA for the CDR3 is TGCAGCGTTGAAAAATATGACAGGGGGCCAGGACTAGCGGGAGGGCCCCACGAGCAGTACTTC. Residues: CSVEKYDRGPGLAGGPHEQYF. The V gene is TRBV29-1, the J gene TRBJ2-7, with 15 bases lining up with TRBD2. The trim removed 2 bases at V and 5 bases at J, leaving 22 bases unmatched. The germline V gene encodes CDR1 SQVTM and CDR2 ANQGSEA. The CDR3 runs to 21 residues.

V is TRBV6-5 and J is TRBJ2-7, with D possibly TRBD2 on 5 matching bases. V was clipped by 5 bases and J by 7 bases, with 18 bases between them. The CDR3 extends over 14 amino acids. The germline CDR1 and CDR2 sequences are MNHEY and SVGAGI. CDR3 DNA: TGTGCCAGCAGTAGGGCGGGTGCCCCTAGGGAGCAGTACTTC. It specifies CASSRAGAPREQYF.